The 17 T cell receptor beta chains given below trace back to one sample, sequenced in a study of CD8 T cells in Susac syndrome. Reverse transcription of roughly 0.5 to 1 ug RNA was carried out with random hexamers. TCRdb reanalysed the immunoSEQ multiplex PCR reads using MiXCR and keeps one entry per CDR3 protein. The data hold about 150,000 distinct CDR3 sequences, with over 85% observed a single time. Sequencing input: CD8+ T cells from PBMCs. The source is a human donor with multiple sclerosis.

The chain has TRBV7-2 and TRBJ2-5, with D unclear. Germline V gene data show CDR1 as SGHTA and CDR2 as FQGNSA. The CDR3 is 14 amino acids. V was pared by 1 base and J by 2 bases, with 8 bases between. In DNA form, the CDR3 reads TGTGCCAGCAGCTTAGTATTGCGGCAAGAGACCCAGTACTTC. Translating it yields CASSLVLRQETQYF.

The V and J genes are TRBV29-1 and TRBJ1-6; D might be TRBD1 (5 bases). V was shortened by 1 base and J by 15 bases, with 13 bases between the two germline ends. This CDR3 spans 12 amino acids. Germline V gives CDR1 SQVTM, CDR2 ANQGSEA. Written as DNA, the CDR3 is TGCAGCGTTGAAGGGCGCGGACAAATCCTCCACTTT. Translation: CSVEGRGQILHF.

The chain couples TRBV7-6 to TRBJ1-6; a weak D match, TRBD1 (5 bases). The ends were cut back, 4 bases at V and 9 bases at J, with 13 bases in the middle. Germline assignment: CDR1 SGHVS and CDR2 FNYEAQ. The CDR3 contains 14 residues. The CDR3 is CASSSGGNRSPLHF. The CDR3, as DNA: TGTGCCAGCAGCTCTGGGGGGAATCGTTCACCCCTCCACTTT.

The chain links TRBV29-1 to TRBJ1-2; no clear D gene. The V gene lost 0 bases and the J gene lost 4 bases, with 9 bases spanning the gap. CDR1 is SQVTM and CDR2 is ANQGSEA in the germline V gene. The CDR3 is 13 amino acids. DNA of the CDR3: TGCAGCGTTGAAGAGGGATGGAGCTATGGCTACACCTTC. Its translation: CSVEEGWSYGYTF.

The rearrangement links TRBV9 to TRBJ2-1; TRBD2 is a possible D gene (5 bases). Trimming removed 0 bases at V and 1 base at J, with 5 bases between. This CDR3 comprises 14 residues. CDR1 and CDR2 (germline): SGDLS, YYNGEE. As DNA, the CDR3 is TGTGCCAGCAGCGTAGCGGGATCCTACAATGAGCAGTTCTTC. Encoded protein: CASSVAGSYNEQFF.

This chain joins TRBV25-1 and TRBJ1-1; possible D gene TRBD1, 5 bases. V lost 5 bases, J lost 0 bases, and 13 bases lay in between. CDR1 and CDR2 (germline): MGHDK, SYGVNS. The CDR3 extends over 15 amino acids. CDR3 residues: CASSPRGLLNTEAFF. For the CDR3, the DNA is TGTGCCAGCAGTCCCCGGGGACTCTTGAACACTGAAGCTTTCTTT.

A single count supports this clonotype. The chain combines TRBV9 with TRBJ1-1; D is uncertain. The CDR3 is 14 amino acids. Germline V CDR1 and CDR2: SGDLS, YYNGEE. V was cut by 0 bases and J by 1 base, with 7 bases left in between. The CDR3 sequence: CASSVVTRNTEAFF. In DNA, the CDR3 is TGTGCCAGCAGCGTAGTCACCAGGAACACTGAAGCTTTCTTT.

The sample holds a few counts of this clonotype. This chain connects TRBV4-1 to TRBJ2-7; a weak D match, TRBD2 (6 bases). Germline V gene lookup returns CDR1 MGHRA and CDR2 YSYEKL. The CDR3 extends over 17 amino acids. Trimming removed 1 base from V and 3 bases from J, with 19 bases in between. CDR3 DNA: TGCGCCAGCAGCCAAGCCTGGTCGCAGGGAGGAGACTACGAGCAGTACTTC. Encoded protein: CASSQAWSQGGDYEQYF.

The chain links TRBV20-1 to TRBJ1-1, with a tentative D call TRBD1 (6 bases). The V gene's germline CDR1 is DFQATT and CDR2 SNEGSKA (reference sequence). Trimming pared 0 bases from V and 3 bases from J, leaving 14 bases between. The CDR3 runs 15 residues. For the CDR3, the DNA is TGCAGTGCTAGAGATCGCCACAGGGCCCACACTGAAGCTTTCTTT. Translating gives CSARDRHRAHTEAFF.

This chain uses TRBV12-3 or TRBV12-4 with TRBJ2-5, with a possible D match to TRBD1 (6 bases). The CDR3 has 14 residues. The V end was cut by 4 bases, the J end by 3 bases, with 12 bases between. The DNA for the CDR3 is TGTGCCAGCAGTTCGGGGACACCTAAAGAGACCCAGTACTTC. It yields the protein CASSSGTPKETQYF.

The V gene is TRBV20-1, the J gene TRBJ1-1, with TRBD1 as a possible D gene (6 bases). The CDR3 is made up of 13 amino acids. Germline V gives CDR1 DFQATT, CDR2 SNEGSKA (reference sequence). V was shortened by 1 base and J by 1 base, with 7 bases between the two germline ends. This CDR3 is CSARATGNTEAFF. CDR3 nucleotides: TGCAGTGCTAGAGCGACAGGGAACACTGAAGCTTTCTTT.

V and J are TRBV20-1 and TRBJ2-7; unclear D gene. Germline values: CDR1 DFQATT, CDR2 SNEGSKA (reference sequence). This CDR3 contains 12 residues. Trimming left V 3 bases short and J 3 bases short, with 9 bases between. CDR3: CSARKSFYEQYF. The CDR3 DNA sequence: TGCAGTGCTAGGAAGAGTTTCTACGAGCAGTACTTC.

J is TRBJ1-5 and V is TRBV2; maybe TRBD1 (6 bases). V lost 5 bases to trimming and J lost 0 bases, with 20 bases between them. Germline V gives CDR1 SNHLY, CDR2 FYNNEI. CDR3 length equals 18 residues. CDR3: CASSYDRSEFYSNQPQHF. Here the CDR3 DNA reads TGTGCCAGCAGTTACGACAGGTCGGAGTTCTATAGCAATCAGCCCCAGCATTTT.

The rearrangement joins TRBV3-1 to TRBJ2-1; 7 bases agree with TRBD2. Germline trimming cut 1 base from V and 0 bases from J; bases unmatched to any gene: 9. Per the germline V gene, CDR1 is LGHDT and CDR2 is YNNKEL (reference sequence). The CDR3 consists of 18 residues. The CDR3 sequence: CASSQARPRGSSYNEQFF. The CDR3 DNA is TGTGCCAGCAGCCAAGCTCGACCGCGGGGGAGCTCCTACAATGAGCAGTTCTTC.

This CDR3 reads CSVETPQFF. CDR3 nucleotides: TGCAGCGTTGAGACTCCTCAGTTCTTC. The V gene is TRBV29-1, the J gene TRBJ2-1; no clear D gene. Trimming pared 3 bases from V and 13 bases from J, leaving 7 bases between. This CDR3 comprises 9 residues. The germline CDR1 and CDR2 sequences are SQVTM and ANQGSEA.

The chain has TRBV9 and TRBJ1-1; D is possibly TRBD1 (5 bases). The CDR3 runs to 15 residues. The germline V and J ends were trimmed by 5 bases and 6 bases, with 20 bases remaining between them. The germline V gene has CDR1 SGDLS and CDR2 YYNGEE. CDR3 bases: TGTGCCAGCAGGCAGACAGACGCCCTTTGGTCTGAAGCTTTCTTT. Translated: CASRQTDALWSEAFF.

The chain couples TRBV5-1 to TRBJ2-2, with unresolved D. There are 12 residues in the CDR3. CDR1 SGHRS and CDR2 YFSETQ come from the germline V gene. Trimming cost V 1 base and J 6 bases, with 4 bases left between them. CDR3 region: CASSLTPGELFF. Here the CDR3 DNA reads TGCGCCAGCAGCTTGACTCCCGGGGAGCTGTTTTTT.